This T cell receptor (beta chain) was captured by sequencing in a study of cytomegalovirus exposure and HLA in healthy donors (dated by TCRdb to between 2016 and 2019). Study-wide context: According to a later analysis, the roughly 120 validation repertoires were produced on the same platform as the 666 repertoires of the first cohort. The study aimed to test whether signatures of past pathogen exposure could be identified by cataloging public T cell receptors. To predict cytomegalovirus infection status, the study combined high-throughput TCR immunosequencing, statistical association of individual TCRs with disease status, and machine learning. Along with the approximately 600-subject first cohort, a separate validation cohort of over 90 different subjects was used.

The table lists this clone with a few counts. Its antigen remains undetermined. Base-call qualities are not available, and no considerably larger clone is one nucleotide away. Study-wide conclusions, independent of this receptor: The validation cohort had no HLA typing available for a later analysis, so co-occurrence within that cohort was assessed over all 110 or so repertoires. In a later analysis, TCRs clustered in the first cohort were found to also tend to co-occur in the roughly 120 validation repertoires, with about 93% of cluster scores above 0. Most TCR sequences were seen in very few donors, while some public TCRs were found in many individuals. A total of fewer than 200 TCR beta chains were listed by the study as associated with cytomegalovirus. In vitro tests confirmed that a few of the cytomegalovirus-associated TCR beta chains recognize cytomegalovirus antigens. The classifier was reported to diagnose cytomegalovirus status with high specificity and sensitivity in both the original and validation cohorts. According to the authors, the approach could potentially be generalized to other disease states and immunological phenotypes.

Library prep was done by the immunoSEQ multiplex PCR assay. For the original study's pipeline: A statistical classification framework was developed to diagnose cytomegalovirus status using the catalog of TCR beta chain sequences. TCRdb limited this immuneACCESS table to in-frame rearrangements with V and J called. A share of clones is missing; checked studies link under half to unresolved V genes, and the rest is unexplained. V and J calls and clone size are as listed in that table; D and trimming were resolved from the DNA. The sample table records over 150,000 clones; about 86% of these occur just once. 2% to 2.5% of the sample is held by the ten biggest clonotypes. Separate from the approximately 700-subject first cohort, the validation cohort of around 130 subjects was the group to which the donors belonged. Sequencing was done on a sample of PBMCs. The TCR comes from a woman aged 18-29 years in good health and CMV-seronegative.

This receptor has the CDR3 CASSPLPGTGDTGELFF. The nucleotide sequence reads TGTGCCAGCAGCCCCCTTCCCGGGACAGGGGACACCGGGGAGCTGTTTTTT. The V gene is TRBV2 and the J gene is TRBJ2-2; the central 10 bases match TRBD1. V is trimmed back by 6 bases and J by 3 bases, and the junction contains 10 bases that no gene match accounts for. Looking up the germline V gene yields CDR1 SNHLY and CDR2 FYNNEI. From the cysteine up to the phenylalanine, the CDR3 has a length of 17 residues. CDR3 DNA is the only sequence kept; it has 51 bases, read in frame from the first base.